This TCR beta chain was observed in a study of T-cell reconstitution after alpha-beta-depleted transplantation in children listed by TCRdb under 2016. Concerning the study at large: Using TCR repertoire profiling, the study quantitatively followed how T-cell immune reconstitution unfolded in children after TCRalphabeta/CD19-depleted allogeneic hematopoietic cell transplantation.

This specimen's treatment or condition label, interpreted: allogeneic hematopoietic cell transplantation with graft depleted of TCRalphabeta T cells and CD19 B cells. The children who served as transplant recipients had been given grafts of TCRalphabeta/CD19-depleted allogeneic hematopoietic cells. Study-level results and caveats: About two months after transplant, the apparently early recovery of alphabetaT-cell counts reportedly depended on just several hundred clones that had expanded rapidly and came from non-depleted graft cells. The frequencies of hyperexpanded clones fell over the following months, and after one year, T-cell counts and TCRbeta diversity were mostly attributed to newly produced T cells. In some patients, the high TCRbeta diversity seen at day 60 was put down to recipient T cells and intrathymic progenitors that had survived conditioning.

The library relied on PCR. The sample was run on an Illumina HiSeq 2500. To normalize quantification of the TCRbeta repertoire, the TCR libraries were built with molecular barcoding that relied on unique molecular identifiers. TCRdb cleaned the public reads at Q25 with fastp, built clones with MiXCR and kept in-frame beta chains. For every CDR3 protein sequence, its rows merge into one entry that carries the most common genes and DNA. For this sample the table gives 700,000 to 950,000 distinct CDR3 sequences, of which roughly 15% were detected only once. Around 5% of the sample is taken by the ten largest. This clonotype has only a few counts. No cognate antigen has been identified for it. Base qualities are missing; no much larger clone stands one base away. V loses 2 bases, J loses 5 bases, and the germline ends lie 10 bases apart. Including the terminal cysteine and phenylalanine, the CDR3 comprises 14 residues. Solely the CDR3 DNA is kept, with 42 bases framed from the first base.

Sequences were derived from PBMCs, mostly from graft donor cells, sampled 360 days after TCRalphabeta/CD19-depleted stem cell transplant. The sequence was collected from a male patient younger than 18 who had a stem cell transplant for acute lymphoblastic leukemia, so the T cells may come from the graft donor. The chain couples TRBV12-3 or TRBV12-4 to TRBJ1-5; the D gene is perhaps TRBD1, from 5 matching bases. The nucleotide sequence is TGTGCCAGCAGTTTATACGGGGGGGATCAGCCCCAGCATTTT. It encodes CASSLYGGDQPQHF.